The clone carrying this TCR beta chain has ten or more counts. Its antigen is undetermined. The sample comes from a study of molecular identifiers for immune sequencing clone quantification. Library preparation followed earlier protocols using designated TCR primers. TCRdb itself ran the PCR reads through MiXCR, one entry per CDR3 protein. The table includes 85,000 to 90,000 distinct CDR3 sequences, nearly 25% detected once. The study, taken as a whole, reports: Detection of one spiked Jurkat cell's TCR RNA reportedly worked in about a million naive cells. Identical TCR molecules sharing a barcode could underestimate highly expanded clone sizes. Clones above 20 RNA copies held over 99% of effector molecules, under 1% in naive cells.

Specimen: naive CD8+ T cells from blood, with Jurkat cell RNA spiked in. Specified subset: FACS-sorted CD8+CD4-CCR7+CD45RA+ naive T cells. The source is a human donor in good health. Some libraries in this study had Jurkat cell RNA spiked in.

CDR3 residues: CASSMGGSGELFF. DNA of the CDR3: TGTGCCAGTAGTATGGGGGGCTCCGGGGAGCTGTTTTTT. This chain links TRBV19 with TRBJ2-2; D is perhaps TRBD1 or TRBD2 (6 bases each). The CDR3 is 13 amino acids. Trimming took off 3 bases at V and 6 bases at J, with 8 bases between the two ends. Germline CDR1 reads LNHDA; CDR2 reads SQIVND (reference sequence).